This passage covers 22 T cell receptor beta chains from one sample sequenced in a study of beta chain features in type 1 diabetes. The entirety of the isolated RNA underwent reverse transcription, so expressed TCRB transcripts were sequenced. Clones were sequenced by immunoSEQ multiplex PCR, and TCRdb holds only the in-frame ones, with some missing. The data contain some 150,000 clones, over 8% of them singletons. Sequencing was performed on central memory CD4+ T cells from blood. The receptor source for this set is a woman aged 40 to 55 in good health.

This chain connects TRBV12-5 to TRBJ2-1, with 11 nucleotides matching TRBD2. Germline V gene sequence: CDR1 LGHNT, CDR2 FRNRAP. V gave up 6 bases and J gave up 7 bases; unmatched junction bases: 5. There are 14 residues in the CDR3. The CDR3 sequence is CASGGLAGGNEQFF. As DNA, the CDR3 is TGTGCTAGTGGAGGACTAGCGGGCGGGAATGAGCAGTTCTTC.

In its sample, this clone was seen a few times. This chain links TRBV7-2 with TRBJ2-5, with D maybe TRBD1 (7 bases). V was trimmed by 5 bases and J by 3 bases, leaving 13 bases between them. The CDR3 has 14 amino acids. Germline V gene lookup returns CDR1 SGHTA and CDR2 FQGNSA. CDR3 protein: CASSLQGGEETQYF. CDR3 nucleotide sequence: TGTGCCAGCAGCCTCCAGGGGGGAGAAGAGACCCAGTACTTC.

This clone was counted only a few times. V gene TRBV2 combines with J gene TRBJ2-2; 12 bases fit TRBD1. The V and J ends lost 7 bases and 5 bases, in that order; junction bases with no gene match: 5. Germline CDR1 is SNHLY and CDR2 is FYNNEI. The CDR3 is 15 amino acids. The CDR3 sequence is CASKPGQGATGELFF. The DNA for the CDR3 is TGTGCCAGCAAACCGGGACAGGGGGCAACCGGGGAGCTGTTTTTT.

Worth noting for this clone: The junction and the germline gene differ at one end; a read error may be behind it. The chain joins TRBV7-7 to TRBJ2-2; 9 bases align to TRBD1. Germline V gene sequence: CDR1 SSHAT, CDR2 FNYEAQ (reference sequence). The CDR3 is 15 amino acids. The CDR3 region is CASSLSTGGSGELFF. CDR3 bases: TGTGCTAGCAGCTTAAGTACAGGGGGCTCGGGGGAGCTGTTTTTT.

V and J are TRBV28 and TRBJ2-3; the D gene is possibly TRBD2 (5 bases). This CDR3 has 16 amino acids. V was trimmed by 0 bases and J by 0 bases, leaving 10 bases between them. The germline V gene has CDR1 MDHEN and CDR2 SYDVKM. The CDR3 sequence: CASSLWTGLSTDTQYF. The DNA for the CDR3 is TGTGCCAGCAGTTTATGGACGGGGTTAAGCACAGATACGCAGTATTTT.

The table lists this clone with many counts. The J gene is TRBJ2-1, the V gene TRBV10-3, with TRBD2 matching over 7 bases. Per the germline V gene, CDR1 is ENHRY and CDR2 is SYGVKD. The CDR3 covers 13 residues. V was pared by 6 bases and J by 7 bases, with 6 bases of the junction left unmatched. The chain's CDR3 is CAISGGGLNEQFF. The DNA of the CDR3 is TGTGCCATCAGCGGGGGAGGGCTGAATGAGCAGTTCTTC.

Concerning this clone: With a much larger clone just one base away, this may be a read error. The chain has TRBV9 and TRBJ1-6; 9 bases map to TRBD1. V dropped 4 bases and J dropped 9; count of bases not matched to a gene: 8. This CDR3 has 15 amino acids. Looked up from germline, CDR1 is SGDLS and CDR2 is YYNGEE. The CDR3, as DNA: TGTGCCAGCAGCCTCCGGACAGGGGCGGGTTCACCCCTCCACTTT. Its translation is CASSLRTGAGSPLHF.

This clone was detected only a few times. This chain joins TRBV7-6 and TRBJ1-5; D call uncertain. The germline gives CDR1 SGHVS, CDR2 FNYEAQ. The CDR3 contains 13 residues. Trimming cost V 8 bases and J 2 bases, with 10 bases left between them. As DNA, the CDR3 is TGTGCCAGCCCCCAGGTTGGCAATCAGCCCCAGCATTTT. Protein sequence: CASPQVGNQPQHF.

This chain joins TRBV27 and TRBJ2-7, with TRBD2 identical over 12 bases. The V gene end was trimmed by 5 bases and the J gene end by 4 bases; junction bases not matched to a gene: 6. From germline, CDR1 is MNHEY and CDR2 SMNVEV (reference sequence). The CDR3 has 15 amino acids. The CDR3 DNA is TGTGCCAGCAGTGCGCCACTAGCGGGGGGTTACGAGCAGTACTTC. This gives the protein CASSAPLAGGYEQYF.

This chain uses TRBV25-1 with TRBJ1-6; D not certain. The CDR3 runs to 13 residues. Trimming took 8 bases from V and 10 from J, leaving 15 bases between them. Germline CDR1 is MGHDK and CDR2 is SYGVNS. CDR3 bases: TGTGCCAGCCATCAGGTCCCAGACTCACCCCTCCACTTT. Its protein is CASHQVPDSPLHF.

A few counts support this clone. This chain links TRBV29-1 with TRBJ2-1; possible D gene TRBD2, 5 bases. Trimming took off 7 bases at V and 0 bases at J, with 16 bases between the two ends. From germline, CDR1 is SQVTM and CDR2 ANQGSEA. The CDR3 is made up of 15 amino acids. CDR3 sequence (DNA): TGCAGCGCCGGCACGGGGAGCTACTCCTACAATGAGCAGTTCTTC. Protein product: CSAGTGSYSYNEQFF.

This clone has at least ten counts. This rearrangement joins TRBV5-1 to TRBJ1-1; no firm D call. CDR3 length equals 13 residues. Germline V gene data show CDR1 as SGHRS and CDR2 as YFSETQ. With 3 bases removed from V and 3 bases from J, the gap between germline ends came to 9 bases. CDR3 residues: CASSWNGDTEAFF. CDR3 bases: TGCGCCAGCAGCTGGAACGGGGACACTGAAGCTTTCTTT.

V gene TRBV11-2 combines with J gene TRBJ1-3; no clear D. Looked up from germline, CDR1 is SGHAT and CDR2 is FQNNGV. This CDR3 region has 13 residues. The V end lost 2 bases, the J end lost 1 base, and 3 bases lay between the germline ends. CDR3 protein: CASSLQSGNTIYF. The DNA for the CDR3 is TGTGCCAGCAGCTTACAATCTGGAAACACCATATATTTT.

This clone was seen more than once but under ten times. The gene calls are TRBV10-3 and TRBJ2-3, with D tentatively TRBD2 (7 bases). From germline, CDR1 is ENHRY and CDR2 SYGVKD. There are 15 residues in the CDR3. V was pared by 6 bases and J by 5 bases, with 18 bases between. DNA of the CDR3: TGTGCCATCAGGGCAGGGGAGGGCGTGAAAGATACGCAGTATTTT. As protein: CAIRAGEGVKDTQYF.

The CDR3 here is CASSLVGTRGHEQFF. CDR3 sequence (DNA): TGTGCCAGCAGCTTAGTAGGGACTAGAGGGCATGAGCAGTTCTTC. This chain joins TRBV11-2 and TRBJ2-1, with 8 positions matching TRBD2. There are 15 residues in the CDR3. Germline CDR1 and CDR2: SGHAT and FQNNGV. After removal of 1 base from V and 8 bases from J, the junction contained 7 bases not matched to a gene. Variable domain in full (rest from reference TRBV11-2 and TRBJ2-1): EAGVAQSPRYKIIEKRQSVAFWCNPISGHATLYWYQQILGQGPKLLIQFQNNGVVDDSQLPKDRFSAERLKGVDSTLKIQPAKLEDSAVYLCASSLVGTRGHEQFFGPGTRLTVL.

The CDR3 DNA reads as TGCGCCAGCGGGGATCGGTCTAGCGGGGCAGAGACCCAGTACTTC. Translation: CASGDRSSGAETQYF. The chain carries TRBV10-1 and TRBJ2-5; TRBD2 matches 9 bases. The CDR3 is 15 amino acids. Germline trimming cut 8 bases from V and 4 bases from J; bases unmatched to any gene: 11. The germline gives CDR1 WNHNN, CDR2 SYGVQD (reference sequence).

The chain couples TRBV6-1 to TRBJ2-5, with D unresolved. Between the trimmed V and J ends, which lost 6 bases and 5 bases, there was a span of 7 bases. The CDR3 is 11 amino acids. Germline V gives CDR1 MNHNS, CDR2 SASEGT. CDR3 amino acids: CASRSVETQYF. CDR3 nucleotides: TGTGCCAGCAGGAGTGTTGAGACCCAGTACTTC.

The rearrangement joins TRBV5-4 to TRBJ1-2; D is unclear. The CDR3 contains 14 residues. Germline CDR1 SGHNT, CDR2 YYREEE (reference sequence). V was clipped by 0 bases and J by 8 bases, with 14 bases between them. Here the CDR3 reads CASSLGSRELGYTF. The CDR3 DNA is TGTGCCAGCAGCTTGGGGTCGAGGGAGCTAGGCTACACCTTC.

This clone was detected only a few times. The CDR3 is CASSQGQGDIRTDTQYF. The CDR3 nucleotides read TGTGCCAGCAGCCAGGGACAGGGGGACATTCGCACAGATACGCAGTATTTT. This sequence joins TRBV14 and TRBJ2-3, with 11 bases that match TRBD1. V lost 3 bases, J lost 1 base, and 6 bases stayed unmatched. CDR3 length: 17 residues. CDR1 is SGHDN, CDR2 FVKESK, per germline.

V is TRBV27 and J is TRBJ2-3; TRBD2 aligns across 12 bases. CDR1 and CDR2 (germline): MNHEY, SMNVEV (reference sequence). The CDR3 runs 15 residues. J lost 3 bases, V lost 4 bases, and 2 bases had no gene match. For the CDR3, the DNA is TGTGCCAGCAGTTCCACTAGCGGGGGGACAGATACGCAGTATTTT. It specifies CASSSTSGGTDTQYF.

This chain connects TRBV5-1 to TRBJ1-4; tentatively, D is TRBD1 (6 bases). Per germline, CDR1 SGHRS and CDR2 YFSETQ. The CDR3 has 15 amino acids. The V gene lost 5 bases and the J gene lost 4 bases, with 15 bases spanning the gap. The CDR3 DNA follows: TGCGCCAGCAGTGATCAGGGGCAGATTAATGAAAAACTGTTTTTT. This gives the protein CASSDQGQINEKLFF. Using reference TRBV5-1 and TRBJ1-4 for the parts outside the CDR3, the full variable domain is KAGVTQTPRYLIKTRGQQVTLSCSPISGHRSVSWYQQTPGQGLQFLFEYFSETQRNKGNFPGRFSGRQFSNSRSEMNVSTLELGDSALYLCASSDQGQINEKLFFGSGTQLSVL.

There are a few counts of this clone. The DNA of the CDR3 is TGCAGCGTTTCCGAGATAGGGGGAGGGGACTCGGGCTATGGCTACACCTTC. Translating it yields CSVSEIGGGDSGYGYTF. This rearrangement joins TRBV29-1 to TRBJ1-2; D is perhaps TRBD1 (6 bases). Germline V lookup: CDR1 SQVTM, CDR2 ANQGSEA. V gave up 5 bases and J gave up 4 bases, with 26 bases separating them. The CDR3 has 17 residues.